A single sample is the source of the 6 T cell receptor beta chains below, sequenced in a study of beta chain features in type 1 diabetes. Expressed TCRB transcripts were sequenced because the entire RNA isolate underwent reverse transcription. Produced via immunoSEQ multiplex PCR; TCRdb's table is partial and in-frame only. The sample includes about 140,000 clones, less than 10% of them seen just once. Sequenced material: central memory CD4+ T cells from blood. The receptors were gathered from a woman aged 40 to 55 in good health.

Comment on this clone: In the same sample, other DNA sequences code for this CDR3. CDR3 protein: CASSEQATQYF. Here the CDR3 DNA reads TGTGCCAGCAGTGAACAGGCCACCCAGTACTTC. This chain uses TRBV2 with TRBJ2-5; no clear D. The CDR3 has 11 amino acids. Trimming stripped 2 bases from V and 8 bases from J, with 6 bases between. Germline V gives CDR1 SNHLY, CDR2 FYNNEI.

The gene calls are TRBV5-1 and TRBJ2-3; TRBD2 is a possible D gene (5 bases). The CDR3 loop spans 13 amino acids. The germline V and J ends were trimmed by 0 bases and 6 bases, with 8 bases remaining between them. CDR1 SGHRS and CDR2 YFSETQ come from the germline V gene. This CDR3 is CASSLGTGDTQYF. The CDR3 nucleotides read TGCGCCAGCAGCTTGGGGACTGGGGATACGCAGTATTTT. Filled out from reference TRBV5-1 and TRBJ2-3, the complete variable domain reads KAGVTQTPRYLIKTRGQQVTLSCSPISGHRSVSWYQQTPGQGLQFLFEYFSETQRNKGNFPGRFSGRQFSNSRSEMNVSTLELGDSALYLCASSLGTGDTQYFGPGTRLTVL.

The J gene is TRBJ2-7, the V gene TRBV5-6; 9 bases match TRBD1. Losses at the gene ends were 0 bases for V and 3 bases for J; bases not matched to a gene: 4. The CDR3 has 15 residues. CDR1 and CDR2 (germline): SGHDT, YYEEEE. CDR3 DNA sequence: TGTGCCAGCAGCTTGGCCGGACAGGGGAGCTACGAGCAGTACTTC. The encoded protein is CASSLAGQGSYEQYF. Full variable domain (outside the CDR3, taken from reference TRBV5-6 and TRBJ2-7): DAGVTQSPTHLIKTRGQQVTLRCSPKSGHDTVSWYQQALGQGPQFIFQYYEEEERQRGNFPDRFSGHQFPNYSSELNVNALLLGDSALYLCASSLAGQGSYEQYFGPGTRLTVT.

This clone was picked up a small number of times. The chain couples TRBV11-2 to TRBJ2-1, with TRBD2 matching 12 bases. Germline loops: CDR1 SGHAT, CDR2 FQNNGV. The CDR3 length is 14 residues. Trimming took 5 bases from V and 6 from J; bases not matched to a gene: 2. CDR3 loop: CASSTGLAGNEQFF. Written as DNA, the CDR3 is TGTGCCAGCAGCACGGGACTAGCGGGCAATGAGCAGTTCTTC. The full variable domain, rest sourced from reference TRBV11-2 and TRBJ2-1, is EAGVAQSPRYKIIEKRQSVAFWCNPISGHATLYWYQQILGQGPKLLIQFQNNGVVDDSQLPKDRFSAERLKGVDSTLKIQPAKLEDSAVYLCASSTGLAGNEQFFGPGTRLTVL.

The chain recombines TRBV7-2 with TRBJ2-3, with 12 bases fitting TRBD2. Germline CDR1 SGHTA, CDR2 FQGNSA. V dropped 6 bases and J dropped 4; count of bases not matched to a gene: 8. The CDR3 spans 16 residues. In nucleotides, the CDR3 is TGTGCCAGCAGAGCTAGCGGGGGGGCCACCTCAGATACGCAGTATTTT. It yields the protein CASRASGGATSDTQYF.

V is TRBV6-1 and J is TRBJ2-7; TRBD1 matches at 7 bases. V was pared by 4 bases and J by 2 bases, with 8 bases of the junction left unmatched. This CDR3 contains 15 residues. The V gene's germline CDR1 is MNHNS and CDR2 SASEGT. CDR3 amino acids: CASSGSGTDPYEQYF. The CDR3 coding sequence is TGTGCCAGCAGTGGGTCCGGGACAGATCCCTACGAGCAGTACTTC.